This TCR beta chain stems from a study of cytomegalovirus exposure and HLA in healthy donors. Study conclusions and caveats: An analysis that was carried out later associated fewer than 20,000 TCR beta sequences with HLA alleles at 0.05 false discovery rate. The study put around 180 TCR beta chains on its list as cytomegalovirus-associated. It was likely that a cluster of highly shared sequence variants was a sequencing artifact. An assumption of roughly uniform sequencing depth across donors underlay the presence/absence analyses.

A remark on this clone: Its antigen is unknown.

Primers included in the PCR were 60 Vbeta and 13 Jbeta primers. Assay used: immunoSEQ multiplex PCR; TCRdb lists only in-frame clones, some missing. The sample includes around 140,000 clones, roughly 71% of them seen just once. V lost 0 bases, J lost 2 bases, and 15 bases lay in between. Germline V gives CDR1 SGHDT, CDR2 YYEEEE. The CDR3 length is 17 residues. This chain connects TRBV5-6 to TRBJ1-5, with D unresolved. The clonotype was recovered from a woman in her thirties or forties in good health and CMV-seronegative. Specimen: PBMCs. CDR3 nucleotides: TGTGCCAGCAGCTTGGCCCTCGGAGGGTACCGCAATCAGCCCCAGCATTTT. It specifies CASSLALGGYRNQPQHF.